Listed below are T cell receptor beta chains from one sample, sequenced in a study of cytomegalovirus exposure and HLA in healthy donors. Sequencing was performed with immunoSEQ multiplex PCR; in TCRdb, only in-frame clones are kept and a portion is missing. The data contain around 120,000 clones, 55% to 75% of them singletons. Sequenced material: PBMCs. The source of these receptors is a woman aged 40 to 55 in good health and CMV-seropositive. CDR3s include the opening cysteine and the closing phenylalanine or tryptophan. Fields, in order: V gene, CDR3 protein.

v_gene: TRBV18; CDR3aa: CASSPPSHETQYF
v_gene: TRBV11-3; CDR3aa: CASSPRVRGSRGYTF
v_gene: TRBV6-5; CDR3aa: CAAKGATQVETQYF
v_gene: TRBV5-4; CDR3aa: CASSLSGSNQPQHF
v_gene: TRBV6-7; CDR3aa: CAPRPGENTEAFF
v_gene: TRBV9; CDR3aa: CASSALVSEQFF
v_gene: TRBV5-4; CDR3aa: CASSLASRETQYF
v_gene: TRBV6-1; CDR3aa: CASSEQKRFDNSPLHF
v_gene: TRBV4-3; CDR3aa: CASSQDLGSAFYGYTF
v_gene: TRBV4-2; CDR3aa: CASSHGGTGEGRYGYTF
v_gene: TRBV7-3; CDR3aa: CASSLRGTGANVLTF
v_gene: TRBV7-9; CDR3aa: CATGTSGGQETQYF
v_gene: TRBV7-2; CDR3aa: CASSLVDRGITEAFF
v_gene: TRBV29-1; CDR3aa: CRCQTGPNTEAFF
v_gene: TRBV6-9; CDR3aa: CASSYQRRTENTEAFF
v_gene: TRBV12-2; CDR3aa: CASRLGACVLQGAIDQAFF
v_gene: TRBV4-3; CDR3aa: CASRQGGADTQYF
v_gene: TRBV2; CDR3aa: CASSADSAIYEQYF
v_gene: TRBV29-1; CDR3aa: CSVAVRDEAFF
v_gene: TRBV5-4; CDR3aa: CASSLASAQEVVF
v_gene: TRBV4-3; CDR3aa: CASSQVDRDADTQYF
v_gene: TRBV15; CDR3aa: CATSLQGRGYTF
v_gene: TRBV7-6; CDR3aa: CASSLMTATNEKLFF
v_gene: TRBV10-3; CDR3aa: CAISDRGSSQPQHF
v_gene: TRBV7-6; CDR3aa: CASSLGTTTDTQYF
v_gene: TRBV7-8; CDR3aa: CASSPGTGIHF
v_gene: TRBV18; CDR3aa: CASSPPSLSTDTQYF
v_gene: TRBV5-1; CDR3aa: CASSFSSQTEAFF
v_gene: TRBV5-4; CDR3aa: CASSAGVNYGYTF
v_gene: TRBV4-3; CDR3aa: CASSQENRGGEKLFF
v_gene: TRBV4-3; CDR3aa: CASSQAQDSSNEKLFF
v_gene: TRBV4-3; CDR3aa: CASSQDSDANYGYTF
v_gene: TRBV7-2; CDR3aa: CASSSTITGKLFF
v_gene: TRBV12-5; CDR3aa: CASGRGQAQDTQYF
v_gene: TRBV27; CDR3aa: CASSSGTGPDTQYF
v_gene: TRBV7-2; CDR3aa: CASSLSGDSQPQHF
v_gene: TRBV15; CDR3aa: CATSRDHRVEAFF
v_gene: TRBV29-1; CDR3aa: CTTLGGPFDNEQFF
v_gene: TRBV6-1; CDR3aa: CASSDLGTGNYEQYF
v_gene: TRBV20-1; CDR3aa: CSARDLGGYTF
v_gene: TRBV15; CDR3aa: CATSREQVQGLTF
v_gene: TRBV6-5; CDR3aa: CASSKRAPNTEAFF
v_gene: TRBV7-9; CDR3aa: CASSFDSFNSPLHF
v_gene: TRBV7-2; CDR3aa: CASSLATGSSYEQYF
v_gene: TRBV5-7; CDR3aa: CASSGRDEQFF
v_gene: TRBV7-2; CDR3aa: CASSLNTGEKLFF
v_gene: TRBV5-6; CDR3aa: CASSHKGQFSNYGYTF
v_gene: TRBV11-2; CDR3aa: CASSLAAGNTIYF
v_gene: TRBV19; CDR3aa: CASSLRQGPGADTQYF
v_gene: TRBV7-6; CDR3aa: CASSLWTGMNTEAFF
v_gene: TRBV4-1; CDR3aa: CASSHLDSYGYTF
v_gene: TRBV6-1; CDR3aa: CASSDGWGGEVQHF
v_gene: TRBV7-3; CDR3aa: CASSPAVVQGAEQYF
v_gene: TRBV6-5; CDR3aa: CASRTGGKGQPQHF
v_gene: TRBV7-2; CDR3aa: CASSLAVSSPEQYF
v_gene: TRBV10-3; CDR3aa: CANSDGENTEAFF
v_gene: TRBV4-2; CDR3aa: CASSPNRGSQETQYF
v_gene: TRBV5-4; CDR3aa: CASSSSRGSDEKLFF
v_gene: TRBV7-2; CDR3aa: CASSFRTDYYEQYF